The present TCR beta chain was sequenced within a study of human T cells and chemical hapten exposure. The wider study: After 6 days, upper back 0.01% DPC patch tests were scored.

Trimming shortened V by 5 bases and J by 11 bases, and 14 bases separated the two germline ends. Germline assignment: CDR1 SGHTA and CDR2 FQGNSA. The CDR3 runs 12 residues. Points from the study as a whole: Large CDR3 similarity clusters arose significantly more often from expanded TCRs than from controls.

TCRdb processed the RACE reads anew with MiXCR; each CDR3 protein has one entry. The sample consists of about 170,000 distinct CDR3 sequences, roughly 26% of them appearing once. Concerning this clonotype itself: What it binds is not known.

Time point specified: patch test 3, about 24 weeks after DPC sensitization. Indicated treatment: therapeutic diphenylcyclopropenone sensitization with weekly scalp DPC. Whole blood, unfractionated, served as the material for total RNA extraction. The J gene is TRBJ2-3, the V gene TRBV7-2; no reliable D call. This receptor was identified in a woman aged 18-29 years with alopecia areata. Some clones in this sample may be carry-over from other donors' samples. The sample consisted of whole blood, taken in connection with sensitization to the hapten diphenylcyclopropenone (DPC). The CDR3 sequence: CASSRDSAWQYF. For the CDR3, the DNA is TGTGCCAGCAGCCGAGACTCTGCATGGCAGTATTTT.